This T cell receptor (beta chain) was documented in a study of OX40 agonist ivuxolimab in advanced cancers. The study, taken as a whole, reports: Clonal expansion among partial responders at 0.1-3.0 mg/kg ranked near the lowest. Circulating CD4+ and CD8+ T cells showed clonal expansion by week 6 at 0.1 to 3.0 mg/kg.

TCRdb's table, derived via immunoSEQ multiplex PCR, lists solely in-frame clones and lacks some. The sample has more than 9,000 clones, over 65% seen once; the top ten hold 22%. With regard to this clone: The antigen is undetermined.

This CDR3 region has 16 residues. V lost 0 bases and J lost 2, with 14 bases in between. Germline V gene sequence: CDR1 MNHEY, CDR2 SVGAGI. Drawing of blood for sampling happened at baseline, at cycle 4 day 1, and at cycle 7 day 1. The V gene is TRBV6-5, the J gene TRBJ2-7; weak D call: TRBD2 (6 bases). The origin of this receptor is an adult with an advanced solid tumor such as melanoma, head and neck, liver or kidney cancer. The input for sequencing was CD4+ or CD8+ T cells sorted from blood, taken in a trial of the OX40 agonist ivuxolimab. CDR3 protein: CASSYSIWGETYEQYF. The CDR3 nucleotides are TGTGCCAGCAGTTACTCGATCTGGGGGGAGACCTACGAGCAGTACTTC.